Judged by abundance, the clone carrying this T cell receptor beta chain is medium-sized. Its specificity is unknown. Described time point: cycle 4 day 1 (C4D1), after more than five weeks of nivolumab. Every patient was affected by relapse after autologous stem cell transplantation, while exposure to brentuximab vedotin was not uniform. V shed 5 bases and J shed 2 bases, with 13 bases lying between them. This CDR3 spans 14 amino acids. Germline assignment: CDR1 SEHNR and CDR2 FQNEAQ (reference sequence). TCRdb keeps only in-frame clones here, not all; method: immunoSEQ multiplex PCR. Among some 93,000 clones listed, roughly 78% were seen once. The data stem from a study of PD-1 blockade in classical Hodgkin lymphoma. Study-wide points: Complete responders' diversity at baseline resembled that of newly diagnosed patients. Individuals initiating nivolumab under 1 year after ASCT were excluded. Newly diagnosed patients were said to have less baseline TCR diversity than healthy donors did.

Sequences were derived from peripheral blood mononuclear cells (PBMCs), sampled before the fourth cycle of nivolumab. This rearrangement joins TRBV7-9 to TRBJ2-7; maybe TRBD1 (5 bases). The clonotype was recovered from a human donor with classical Hodgkin lymphoma. The CDR3 here is CASSPRPGPYEQYF. CDR3 in DNA: TGTGCCAGCAGCCCCCGGCCAGGGCCCTACGAGCAGTACTTC.